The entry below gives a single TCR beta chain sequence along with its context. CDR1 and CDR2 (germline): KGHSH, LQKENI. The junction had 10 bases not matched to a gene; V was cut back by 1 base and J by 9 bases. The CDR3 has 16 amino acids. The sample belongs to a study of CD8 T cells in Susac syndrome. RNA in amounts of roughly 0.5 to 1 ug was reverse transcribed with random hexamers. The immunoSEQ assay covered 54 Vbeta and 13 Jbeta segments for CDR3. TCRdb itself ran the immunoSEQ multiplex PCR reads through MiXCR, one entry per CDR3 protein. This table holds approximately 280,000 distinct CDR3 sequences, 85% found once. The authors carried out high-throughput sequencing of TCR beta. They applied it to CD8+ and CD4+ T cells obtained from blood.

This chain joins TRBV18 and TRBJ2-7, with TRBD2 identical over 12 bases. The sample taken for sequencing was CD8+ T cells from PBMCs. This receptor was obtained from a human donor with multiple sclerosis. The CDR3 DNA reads TGTGCCAGCTCACCACGAGCTAGCGGGAGGGCAGGCGGGCAGTACTTC. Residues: CASSPRASGRAGGQYF.